This T cell receptor beta chain originates from a study of shared clonotypes between healthy human individuals. Study-wide points: Only blood samples were collected, and tissue repertoires likely differ.

Between the trimmed V and J ends, which lost 4 bases and 8 bases, there was a span of 23 bases. This CDR3 region has 16 residues. Looked up from germline, CDR1 is MDHEN and CDR2 is SYDVKM. Donation came from healthy HIV-negative adults that had no recent acute infections or vaccinations. In the case of this clone: What it recognizes is unknown.

Sequenced by immunoSEQ multiplex PCR; TCRdb stores in-frame clones only, minus some. This sample has some 240,000 clones; about 65% occur once, and the top ten carry more than 9.5%. The material sequenced was memory CD4+ T cells sorted from blood. Subset reported: CD45RA-negative fraction. The TCR was taken from a man aged 25-40 years in good health. The chain employs TRBV28 and TRBJ1-2, with D unresolved. DNA for the CDR3: TGTGCCAGCAGTTCCCCCGGTGTCCCTAATGGAGGAGGCTACACCTTC. Protein: CASSSPGVPNGGGYTF.